These 8 T cell receptor beta chains were sequenced from one sample in a study of shared clonotypes between healthy human individuals. CD45RO-negative, CCR7-selected cells formed the naive CD8 fraction, which excluded terminally differentiated effector memory CD45RA+ cells. Sequencing used immunoSEQ multiplex PCR; TCRdb keeps in-frame clones, though not all of them. The table includes about 680,000 clones, 92% detected once. The specimen was naive CD8+ T cells sorted from blood. Receptor source: a man aged 30 to 45 in good health.

V and J are TRBV5-8 and TRBJ2-7; the D is unclear. V lost 10 bases and J 3 bases, leaving 17 bases between the germline ends. CDR3 length: 13 amino acids. The germline V gene encodes CDR1 SGHTS and CDR2 YDEGEE. CDR3 sequence reads: CAGPNDLDYEQYF. The CDR3 nucleotides read TGTGCCGGTCCTAATGATCTTGACTACGAGCAGTACTTC.

The chain couples TRBV14 to TRBJ2-7; D is undetermined. CDR1 and CDR2 from the germline V gene are SGHDN and FVKESK. The CDR3 loop spans 14 amino acids. V dropped 3 bases and J dropped 2 bases, with 11 bases sitting between them. The CDR3 spells CASSQLGRPYEQYF. The CDR3 DNA reads TGTGCCAGCAGCCAGTTAGGGCGCCCCTACGAGCAGTACTTC. The whole variable domain, filled in from reference TRBV14 and TRBJ2-7, reads EAGVTQFPSHSVIEKGQTVTLRCDPISGHDNLYWYRRVMGKEIKFLLHFVKESKQDESGMPNNRFLAERTGGTYSTLKVQPAELEDSGVYFCASSQLGRPYEQYFGPGTRLTVT.

Comments on this clone: Other DNA sequences in the sample encode the same CDR3. This chain joins TRBV5-6 and TRBJ2-1; 12 bases match TRBD2. The V gene end was trimmed by 5 bases and the J gene end by 7 bases; junction bases not matched to a gene: 4. The CDR3 sequence is 14 residues long. CDR1 and CDR2 (germline): SGHDT, YYEEEE. Here the CDR3 reads CASSLAGGPNEQFF. CDR3 bases: TGTGCCAGCAGTCTAGCGGGAGGGCCTAATGAGCAGTTCTTC.

The CDR3 reads CAWSDYATDPTYEQYF. In DNA, the CDR3 is TGTGCCTGGAGTGACTACGCGACGGACCCTACCTACGAGCAGTACTTC. The chain recombines TRBV30 with TRBJ2-7; D not certain. The CDR3 extends over 16 amino acids. The V end lost 1 base, the J end lost 2 bases, and 18 bases lay between the germline ends. Germline V lookup: CDR1 GTSNPN, CDR2 SVGIG (reference sequence).

The chain recombines TRBV29-1 with TRBJ2-1; D gene uncertain. The CDR3 has 15 residues. Germline V CDR1 and CDR2: SQVTM, ANQGSEA. Trimming removed 6 bases at V and 0 bases at J, with 15 bases between. CDR3 DNA: TGCAGCGTGGAGCTTGCCGGCGGCTCCTACAATGAGCAGTTCTTC. This codes for CSVELAGGSYNEQFF.

This chain joins TRBV19 and TRBJ1-1; D is ambiguous. This CDR3 has 11 residues. Trimming removed 8 bases at V and 4 bases at J, with 8 bases between. The germline gives CDR1 LNHDA, CDR2 SQIVND (reference sequence). Here the CDR3 reads CASGRGTEAFF. Here the CDR3 DNA reads TGTGCCAGTGGTAGAGGCACTGAAGCTTTCTTT.

V gene TRBV5-1 combines with J gene TRBJ2-7; D not resolved. CDR3 size: 13 residues. V was trimmed by 1 base and J by 4 bases, leaving 9 bases between them. Germline V gene sequence: CDR1 SGHRS, CDR2 YFSETQ. In nucleotides, the CDR3 is TGCGCCAGCAGCTTGTCTCTGGCTTACGAGCAGTACTTC. Translated, it gives CASSLSLAYEQYF.

The V gene is TRBV6-6, the J gene TRBJ2-1; D perhaps matches TRBD2 (6 bases). This CDR3 is built from 14 residues. V lost 7 bases to trimming and J lost 8 bases, with 18 bases between them. The V gene's germline CDR1 is MNHNY and CDR2 SVGAGI (reference sequence). CDR3 residues: CASTSTPPGDEQFF. CDR3 bases: TGTGCCAGCACCAGTACCCCCCCGGGGGATGAGCAGTTCTTC.